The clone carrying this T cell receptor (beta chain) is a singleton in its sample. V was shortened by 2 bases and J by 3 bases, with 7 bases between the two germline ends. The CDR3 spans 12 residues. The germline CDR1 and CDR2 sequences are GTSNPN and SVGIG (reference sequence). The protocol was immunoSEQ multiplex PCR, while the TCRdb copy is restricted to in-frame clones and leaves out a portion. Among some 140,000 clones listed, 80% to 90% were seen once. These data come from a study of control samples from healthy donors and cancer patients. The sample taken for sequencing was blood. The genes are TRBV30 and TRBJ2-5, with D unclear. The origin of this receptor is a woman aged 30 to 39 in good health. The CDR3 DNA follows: TGTGCCTGGAGTTACGGTAAAGAGACCCAGTACTTC. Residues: CAWSYGKETQYF.